This T cell receptor beta chain was sequenced during a study of type 1 and type 2 diabetes patients. Turning to the study itself: Participants included type 1 and type 2 diabetes patients plus nondiabetic controls. CD4+ or CD8+ T cells were positively selected from PBMCs with microbeads. Overall study findings and caveats: Some T1D-only expanded clones might appear in more T2D or control samples. V and J gene usage correlated at roughly 0.97 between type 2 diabetes and control samples.

Per germline, CDR1 MGHDK and CDR2 SYGVNS. J gave up 0 bases and V 8 bases, and 6 bases lay outside the gene matches. This CDR3 spans 15 amino acids. This clonotype has ten or more counts. Its target is not known. Genomic DNA was the PCR template. A primer set of 30 forward and 13 reverse primers amplified the CDR3. TCRdb independently ran MiXCR on the multiplex PCR reads; one entry per CDR3 protein. The table has 270,000 or so distinct CDR3 sequences, 47% seen once. Sequenced material: peripheral blood mononuclear cells (PBMCs). The TCR was taken from a man younger than 30 with type 2 diabetes. V gene TRBV25-1 combines with J gene TRBJ2-2, with 7 bases fitting TRBD1. This chain's CDR3 is CASLGQASNTGELFF. The CDR3 DNA is TGTGCCAGCCTAGGACAGGCCTCGAACACCGGGGAGCTGTTTTTT. Filled out from reference TRBV25-1 and TRBJ2-2, the complete variable domain reads EADIYQTPRYLVIGTGKKITLECSQTMGHDKMYWYQQDPGMELHLIHYSYGVNSTEKGDLSSESTVSRIRTEHFPLTLESARPSHTSQYLCASLGQASNTGELFFGEGSRLTVL.